Described below is a single T cell receptor (beta chain) sequence and its context. The antigen is unknown. There were at least 5.5 micrograms of total RNA extracted from every sample. These data come from a study of blood T cells in healthy people across ages. Study-wide results and limits: Calculation of diversity from one million T cells yielded estimates considered to be underestimates. CMV infection status of these donors was not known.

The CDR3 extends over 16 amino acids. A J-beta primer mix and a sample-barcoded 5' primer were used in a second PCR of roughly 7 to 12 cycles. TCRdb re-called the 5' RACE reads with MiXCR, one entry per CDR3 protein. In the table there are 780,000 or so distinct CDR3 sequences, approximately 53% of which are singletons. The sequence derives from a man aged 35 to 55 in good health. Source material: blood. The J gene is TRBJ1-2, the V gene TRBV21-1; the DNA was not compared with TRBD1, the D call given in the table. TRBV21-1 is annotated as a pseudogene. CDR3 in DNA: TGTGCCAGCAGCCAAAGGCGGGGCGGGGTAGAGTATGGCTACACCTTC. Translating it yields CASSQRRGGVEYGYTF.